The T cell receptor (beta chain) described here comes from a study of cytomegalovirus exposure and HLA in healthy donors (dated by TCRdb to 2016 to 2017). General notes on the study: According to an earlier analysis of a few hundred of the donors, 150 million to 200 million T cells yielded approximately 120 million unique TCR beta sequences and around 280 Gb of sequence data. The study combined high-throughput TCR immunosequencing, statistical association of individual TCRs with disease status, and machine learning to predict cytomegalovirus infection status. Alongside the repertoire data, information on donor age, sex, ethnicity and CMV serostatus was compiled. Of the 350 to 450 genotyped donors, approximately 83% fell in the genetic ancestry cluster associated with self-reported Caucasian donors. An earlier analysis of approximately 630 of the donors applied high-throughput TCR beta sequencing to assess whether each TCR beta V gene segment acted as functional or pseudogenic. The study aimed to test whether signatures of past pathogen exposure could be identified by cataloging public T cell receptors. Using immunosequencing, the study profiled T cell repertoires from some 670 subjects and related those repertoires to cytomegalovirus serostatus. In addition to the first cohort of roughly 700 subjects, a separate validation cohort of approximately 110 different subjects was used. In the later analysis, no new phenotypic data were used to find candidate immune exposures; instead, reliance was placed on TCR beta sequences and their occurrence across donors. Across around 400 genotyped donors of the cohort, an average of about 250,000 unique TCR beta nucleotide sequences per donor were sequenced, and 15% to 20% of those sequences were non-productive. Roughly five DR-DQ haplotypes were treated as single units for association and clustering because of strong linkage in the cohort. To study patterns of TCR occurrence, a later analysis re-analyzed previously published TCR beta repertoires from around 660 donors and added high-resolution HLA genotyping. Class I and class II HLA loci were covered by the typing at four-digit resolution. Approximately 310 gigabases of sequencing data and 70 million to 100 million unique TCR sequences made up an early release that covered approximately 620 HLA-typed donors. The number of typed donors differed by locus: roughly 620-630 for A, B, C, DRB1 and DQB1; about 520 for DQA1; 606 for DPA1; and 400 to 480 for DPB1. Every discovery cohort repertoire had been produced on one sequencing platform. In a later genetic analysis, genome-wide SNP genotypes for about 65% of the 666 donors were used, and that subset was treated as a discovery cohort. Summary of the overall study and its limitations: While some public TCRs were present in many individuals, most TCR sequences turned up only very rarely across donors. In an earlier analysis of 587 of the donors, most TCR beta V segments appeared in productive rearrangements about 87% or about 30% of the time, broadly matching IMGT annotations. Compared with equally common non-associated chains, HLA-associated TCR beta chains in a later analysis were more clonally expanded and had lower generation probabilities. In a later genetic analysis, fewer N-insertions in productive TCRs were reported among donors in an Asian-associated ancestry cluster than the roughly 700-donor mean. In a later analysis, the rate of TCR association differed among HLA loci, with DRB1 alleles having the most associated TCRs and HLA-C alleles having the fewest. Because counts were too low, seventeen rarely observed V segments, including chromosome 9 orphons, were excluded from the earlier analysis of several hundred of the donors. Assigning TCR associations to individual alleles was difficult when HLA alleles, especially DR and DQ, strongly co-occurred. A further reported finding was that TCR beta sequences accurately predicted the HLA-A and HLA-B alleles for most subjects in the first cohort. The authors suggested that the approach could potentially be generalized to other disease states and immunological phenotypes. In a later analysis, most CMV-associated TCR beta chains were found to appear HLA-restricted, with HLA associations seemingly driven largely by CMV exposure. A cluster of highly shared sequence variants was judged likely to be a technical artifact of the sequencing pipeline. The study gave a list of about 160 TCR beta chains associated with cytomegalovirus. V-gene and J-gene trimming of TCR beta chains was associated with a missense DCLRE1C variant in a later genetic analysis, and the association was replicated in an independent cohort. Presence/absence analyses assumed roughly uniform sequencing depth across donors, an assumption that may not hold. A few of the identified cytomegalovirus-associated TCR beta chains were confirmed in vitro to be specific for cytomegalovirus antigens. Several of the top co-occurrence clusters appeared to be linked to parvovirus B19, influenza, CMV and Epstein-Barr virus, according to a later analysis. Correlated functional status among segregating V segments might be attributable to linkage disequilibrium, but an unknown experimental factor could not be ruled out. In both the original and validation cohorts, the classifier was reported to diagnose cytomegalovirus status with high specificity and sensitivity. The only immune exposure information available for the cohort was CMV serostatus. At a false discovery rate of 0.05, a later analysis linked around 15,000 TCR beta sequences to specific HLA alleles. This cohort had only TCR beta chains sequenced, and the lack of alpha or paired-chain data limited which features could be detected. Because HLA typing was unavailable for some donors at each locus, only the typed subset was used in association tests.

As for this clone: No antigen is known for it. Base quality data are lacking; no much larger clone is found one base away.

The cohort consisted of 600 to 700 healthy bone marrow donors. Cohort members were all nominally healthy when sampled, although unrecorded immune exposures were likely present. The donor tested CMV seronegative, placing the donor among the 350 or so seronegative members of the cohort. Every donor gave a peripheral blood sample, and the peripheral blood mononuclear cells from that sample were used for TCR beta sequencing. Genomic DNA extraction from the blood cell samples was performed with the Qiagen DNeasy Blood Extraction Kit. The protocol used for the library was the immunoSEQ multiplex PCR assay. For the multiplex PCR, a mixture combining 60 forward primers for TCR Vbeta segments and 13 reverse primers for TCR Jbeta segments was used. The CDR3 region of rearranged TCR beta genes was amplified from genomic DNA by a multiplex PCR assay. The amplified TCR beta libraries were sequenced on the Illumina HiSeq System as 87-base-pair reads. The source study handled its data this way. A later analysis counted some 74 million unique TCR beta chains across the 650 to 800 repertoires, and some 12 million of these chains were shared by at least two donors. To remove PCR and sequencing errors, raw reads were error-corrected and collapsed into unique sequences using a nearest-neighbor algorithm that merged closely related sequences. V, D and J gene segments were assigned by aligning CDR3 sequences to IMGT reference sequences. Each retained sequence needed at least a six-nucleotide match to both a V gene segment and a J gene segment. A rearrangement counted as productive if the CDR3 had no stop codons and remained in frame with V and J, and every other rearrangement counted as non-productive. CDR3 was defined by IMGT convention, running from the second conserved V-encoded cysteine to the conserved J-encoded phenylalanine. The earlier analysis of some 550 of the donors excluded any sequence lacking an unambiguous match to a single V gene segment. In an earlier analysis of 587 of the donors, V segments were called functional above 56.7% productive rearrangements and were called segregating when the between-donor standard deviation exceeded 5%. A statistical classification framework was developed to diagnose cytomegalovirus status using the catalog of TCR beta chain sequences. A later analysis assigned V and J genes by comparing TCR nucleotide sequences with IMGT/GENE-DB human TR gene sequences. The TCRdist pipeline was used in a later analysis to assign CDR3 sequences and most-parsimonious VDJ recombination scenarios. In a later analysis, every TCR beta chain was defined by the combination of its CDR3 amino acid sequence and its V-gene family, and reads without a unique V-gene family were dropped. In a later analysis, 500 to 650 highly shared, low-generation-probability nucleotide sequences were removed to address suspected cross-contamination and a sequencing artifact. In a later analysis, a clonal expansion index for each public chain was calculated from normalized within-repertoire ranks of inferred template counts. In a later analysis, generation probabilities were computed using a VDJ recombination model fitted to out-of-frame rearrangements, and the results were checked against IGoR. Hypergeometric tests were used in a later analysis to score TCR-TCR, TCR-HLA and TCR-CMV co-occurrence, with a repertoire-size bias correction applied to the TCR pairs. A later analysis estimated false discovery rates by permuting HLA or CMV assignments 20 times. In a later analysis, co-occurring TCRs were grouped using DBSCAN, and TCRdist sequence similarity was added for clustering within HLA-allele-positive subsets. Repertoires with fewer than 30,000 or more than 120,000 public chains were left out of co-occurrence clustering, as were a few repertoires with anomalous nucleotide sharing. TCRdb holds this immuneACCESS table with in-frame rearrangements only. Some clones are missing; in checked studies, unresolved V genes explain under half, and the rest has no known cause. The D gene and trimming were derived from the DNA, and the V and J assignments and clone size from that table. Recorded for this sample are 150,000 to 200,000 clones; roughly four fifths of them occurred a single time. Approximately 0.55% of the sample goes to the ten largest clones.

This clonotype was sampled from a woman aged 50 to 65 in good health and CMV-seronegative. The sequenced sample consisted of PBMCs.

The encoded CDR3 is CASSKGLAGRFQETQYF. The DNA sequence is given as TGTGCCAGCAGCAAAGGACTAGCGGGACGCTTCCAAGAGACCCAGTACTTC. This receptor chain uses TRBV21-1 and TRBJ2-5; TRBD2 was called by the table and not checked on the DNA. TRBV21-1 is labeled a pseudogene. Its CDR3 holds 17 amino acids, cysteine through phenylalanine. The retained sequence is limited to the CDR3, 51 bases, with the frame set at the first base.